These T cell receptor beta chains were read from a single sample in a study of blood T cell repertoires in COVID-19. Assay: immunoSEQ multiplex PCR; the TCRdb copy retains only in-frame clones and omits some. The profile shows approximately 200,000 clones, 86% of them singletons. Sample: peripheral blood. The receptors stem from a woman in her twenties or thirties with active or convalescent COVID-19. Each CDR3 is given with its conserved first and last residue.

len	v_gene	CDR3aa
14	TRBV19	CASSPNRSNYGYTF
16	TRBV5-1	CASSLGQGWDTDTQYF
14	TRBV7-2	CASYGQGLAHEQYF
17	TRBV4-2	CASSQVSRSATNEKLFF
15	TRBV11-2	CASSSSGRGTDTQYF
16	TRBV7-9	CASSLGRGEFSYEQYF
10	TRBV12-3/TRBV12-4	CASRSNEQFF
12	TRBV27	CASSSTSGTQYF
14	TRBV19	CATQGAPYQETQYF
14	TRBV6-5	CASGIGGSYNEQFF
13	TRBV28	CASSSGQVYGYTF
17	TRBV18	CASSPFFTSYSYNEQFF
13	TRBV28	CASRLAGVYEQYF
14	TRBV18	CASSSASDSYEQYF
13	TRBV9	CASSSNLNYGYTF
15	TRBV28	CASSFWGDGRNEQFF
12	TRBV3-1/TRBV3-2	CASGEGYTEAFF
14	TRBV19	CASNHQRGTDTQYF
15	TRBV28	CASSSPGLAGHEQYF
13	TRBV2	CAKDGTGLDTQYF
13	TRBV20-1	CSASSGSDETQYF
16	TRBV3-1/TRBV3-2	CASSRTGTEINYGYTF
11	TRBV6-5	CASRLNEKLFF
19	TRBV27	CASSILGLAGGANTGELFF
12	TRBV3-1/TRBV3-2	CASSRTDTEAFF
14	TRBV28	CASSYPELVDEQYF
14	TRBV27	CASSLFPGGQPQHF
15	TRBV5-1	CASGRTGANTGELFF
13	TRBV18	CASSPLGGNEQFF